The 22 T cell receptor beta chains reported below all come from one sample, sequenced in a study of graft-versus-host responses after intestinal transplantation. Antigens for these TCRs are unknown. Produced via immunoSEQ multiplex PCR; TCRdb's table is partial and in-frame only. The data show tens of thousands of clones, about 94% seen once. Sequencing was performed on unstimulated CD4+ T cells sorted from spleen or lymph node cells, taken before transplant. These receptor sequences come from a human donor who was the organ donor for an intestinal transplant.

The genes are TRBV2 and TRBJ2-3, with D hard to call. CDR1 is SNHLY, CDR2 FYNNEI, per germline. V was clipped by 1 base and J by 4 bases, with 15 bases between them. The CDR3 consists of 16 residues. CDR3 sequence: CASSEGAAWVSDTQYF. DNA of the CDR3: TGTGCCAGCAGTGAAGGGGCAGCCTGGGTCTCAGATACGCAGTATTTT.

This clone appeared once. The genes are TRBV5-4 and TRBJ1-3, with unresolved D. This CDR3 is built from 15 residues. Between the trimmed V and J ends, which lost 0 bases and 4 bases, there was a span of 11 bases. The germline gives CDR1 SGHNT, CDR2 YYREEE (reference sequence). The DNA of the CDR3 is TGTGCCAGCAGCTTGGCGGTCTCGGGCGGAAACACCATATATTTT. Its protein product is CASSLAVSGGNTIYF.

J is TRBJ1-2 and V is TRBV6-6; D is possibly TRBD1 (5 bases). In germline, CDR1 is MNHNY, CDR2 SVGAGI (reference sequence). The CDR3 runs to 15 residues. V was cut by 2 bases and J by 1 base, with 11 bases left in between. The DNA for the CDR3 is TGTGCCAGCAGTTACACCCGACAGAGTAACTATGGCTACACCTTC. This gives the protein CASSYTRQSNYGYTF.

V usage is TRBV7-3 and J usage is TRBJ2-6; no definite D call. With 10 bases removed from V and 0 bases from J, the gap between germline ends came to 10 bases. The CDR3 is 14 amino acids. Germline loops: CDR1 SGHTA, CDR2 FQGTGA. The CDR3 is CAKHEISGANVLTF. The CDR3 DNA follows: TGTGCCAAACACGAGATCTCTGGGGCCAACGTCCTGACTTTC.

Regarding this clone: Other nucleotide sequences in the sample specify the same CDR3. The genes are TRBV7-3 and TRBJ1-5, with a weak D call TRBD1 (5 bases). V gave up 7 bases and J gave up 2 bases, with 15 bases separating them. Looked up from germline, CDR1 is SGHTA and CDR2 is FQGTGA. The CDR3 has 15 residues. The CDR3 here is CASNPPGGGNQPQHF. Here the CDR3 DNA reads TGTGCCAGCAACCCCCCGGGGGGGGGCAATCAGCCCCAGCATTTT. Supplemented by reference TRBV7-3 and TRBJ1-5, the full variable domain reads GAGVSQTPSNKVTEKGKYVELRCDPISGHTALYWYRQSLGQGPEFLIYFQGTGAADDSGLPNDRFFAVRPEGSVSTLKIQRTERGDSAVYLCASNPPGGGNQPQHFGDGTRLSIL.

This clone was seen more than once but under ten times. Other nucleotide sequences in the sample specify the same CDR3. The V call is TRBV18, the J call TRBJ2-5; the D is unclear. V was clipped by 0 bases and J by 0 bases, with 2 bases between them. CDR1 is KGHSH, CDR2 LQKENI, per germline. CDR3 length: 13 residues. CDR3 loop: CASSPPYQETQYF. In DNA form, the CDR3 reads TGTGCCAGCTCACCACCGTACCAAGAGACCCAGTACTTC.

The J gene is TRBJ1-1, the V gene TRBV5-4; D gene unclear. Germline V gene lookup returns CDR1 SGHNT and CDR2 YYREEE (reference sequence). Trimming took off 1 base at V and 1 base at J, with 11 bases between the two ends. The CDR3 length is 15 residues. The CDR3 DNA is TGTGCCAGCAGCTTGCAAAGAGCTAGGAACACTGAAGCTTTCTTT. Protein: CASSLQRARNTEAFF.

This clone came up once. This chain joins TRBV6-1 and TRBJ1-2, with a tentative D call TRBD1 (6 bases). V shed 6 bases and J shed 7 bases, with 18 bases lying between them. The CDR3 extends over 14 amino acids. Germline V lookup: CDR1 MNHNS, CDR2 SASEGT. The DNA of the CDR3 is TGTGCCAGCAGCCTAGACGGACAGCTGAGTGGCTACACCTTC. It translates to CASSLDGQLSGYTF.

This clone was found once. The rearrangement links TRBV7-9 to TRBJ1-6; no reliable D call. V lost 5 bases to trimming and J lost 6 bases, with 11 bases between them. The CDR3 runs to 14 residues. The germline V gene encodes CDR1 SEHNR and CDR2 FQNEAQ (reference sequence). The CDR3 DNA is TGTGCCAGCAGCCCGTCCCCTTCTAATTCACCCCTCCACTTT. Translated, it gives CASSPSPSNSPLHF.

J is TRBJ1-3 and V is TRBV30, with TRBD1 matching over 9 bases. The CDR3 covers 14 residues. With V trimmed by 5 bases and J by 1 base, 3 bases remained unmatched. Germline loops: CDR1 GTSNPN, CDR2 SVGIG (reference sequence). The CDR3 sequence: CAWDRGRSGNTIYF. In DNA, the CDR3 is TGTGCCTGGGACAGGGGGAGATCTGGAAACACCATATATTTT.

This sequence joins TRBV9 and TRBJ1-4, with 10 bases aligning to TRBD1. Per the germline V gene, CDR1 is SGDLS and CDR2 is YYNGEE. CDR3 length equals 15 residues. J gave up 8 bases and V 2 bases, and 6 bases lay outside the gene matches. CDR3 loop: CASSVTGQGYEKLFF. The CDR3 region has the DNA TGTGCCAGCAGCGTTACGGGACAGGGGTACGAAAAACTGTTTTTT.

V gene TRBV19 combines with J gene TRBJ1-5, with 8 bases matching TRBD1. The CDR3 contains 15 residues. Germline lookup yields CDR1 LNHDA and CDR2 SQIVND (reference sequence). The J segment lost 5 bases and the V segment lost 3 bases, leaving 6 bases of the junction unmatched. The DNA of the CDR3 is TGTGCCAGTAGTATTTGGGGACAGGCCTATCAGCCCCAGCATTTT. The encoded protein is CASSIWGQAYQPQHF.

The rearrangement links TRBV6-6 to TRBJ2-1; 7 bases agree with TRBD1. In germline, CDR1 is MNHNY, CDR2 SVGAGI (reference sequence). V was pared by 5 bases and J by 7 bases, with 2 bases of the junction left unmatched. This CDR3 is 12 amino acids long. The CDR3, as DNA: TGTGCCAGCAGTATACAGGGGAATGAGCAGTTCTTC. As protein: CASSIQGNEQFF.

The rearrangement uses TRBV30 and TRBJ1-4, with a weak D call TRBD1 (5 bases). In germline, CDR1 is GTSNPN, CDR2 SVGIG (reference sequence). Trimming took 2 bases from V and 6 from J, leaving 10 bases between them. The CDR3 has 13 residues. The CDR3 reads CAWSRGGYEKLFF. The CDR3 DNA reads TGTGCCTGGAGTAGGGGAGGATATGAAAAACTGTTTTTT.

This chain links TRBV2 with TRBJ1-5, with a tentative D call TRBD1 (6 bases). The ends were cut back, 5 bases at V and 11 bases at J, with 13 bases in the middle. The CDR3 length is 12 residues. Germline V gives CDR1 SNHLY, CDR2 FYNNEI. CDR3 DNA sequence: TGTGCCAGCAGTCGGGGGGCCCCTGCCCAGCATTTT. Translated: CASSRGAPAQHF.

This clone has a single count. The gene calls are TRBV7-9 and TRBJ2-3; D call uncertain. The germline CDR1 and CDR2 sequences are SEHNR and FQNEAQ (reference sequence). V gave up 1 base and J gave up 4 bases, with 9 bases separating them. This CDR3 has 14 amino acids. The CDR3 protein is CASSLGLAADTQYF. In nucleotides, the CDR3 is TGTGCCAGCAGCTTAGGATTAGCAGCAGATACGCAGTATTTT.

The rearrangement links TRBV19 to TRBJ2-6; 8 bases fit TRBD1. The ends lost 3 bases at V and 4 bases at J; junction bases unmatched: 14. There are 19 residues in the CDR3. Germline V gene sequence: CDR1 LNHDA, CDR2 SQIVND (reference sequence). CDR3 sequence (DNA): TGTGCCAGTAGTATGGAAACAACAGGGGGTTTTGCCGGGGCCAACGTCCTGACTTTC. Translated, it gives CASSMETTGGFAGANVLTF.

V gene TRBV6-6 combines with J gene TRBJ2-5; no firm D call. The germline V gene encodes CDR1 MNHNY and CDR2 SVGAGI (reference sequence). The V gene lost 3 bases and the J gene lost 3 bases, with 8 bases spanning the gap. This CDR3 contains 13 residues. In nucleotides, the CDR3 is TGTGCCAGCAGTTATAGGGCCGAAGAGACCCAGTACTTC. Its translation is CASSYRAEETQYF.

V gene TRBV5-8 combines with J gene TRBJ2-3; D might be TRBD2 (6 bases). Trimming cost V 4 bases and J 4 bases, with 19 bases left between them. The CDR3 is made up of 16 amino acids. Per the germline V gene, CDR1 is SGHTS and CDR2 is YDEGEE. The CDR3 sequence: CASSPFGGKLPDTQYF. The CDR3 DNA is TGTGCCAGCAGCCCTTTTGGAGGGAAGCTCCCAGATACGCAGTATTTT.

The V call is TRBV27, the J call TRBJ2-3, with TRBD1 as a possible D gene (5 bases). Germline CDR1 MNHEY, CDR2 SMNVEV (reference sequence). This CDR3 region has 17 residues. Trimming removed 3 bases at V and 2 bases at J, with 18 bases between. CDR3 nucleotides: TGTGCCAGCAGTTTCAAATATAGGGGCAGGTCCACAGATACGCAGTATTTT. Translated, it gives CASSFKYRGRSTDTQYF.

The V and J genes are TRBV18 and TRBJ2-7; D unresolved. V was shortened by 0 bases and J by 3 bases, with 12 bases between the two germline ends. From germline, CDR1 is KGHSH and CDR2 LQKENI. CDR3 size: 15 residues. CDR3 residues: CASSPPLGSDYEQYF. In DNA form, the CDR3 reads TGTGCCAGCTCACCACCGCTGGGGTCCGACTACGAGCAGTACTTC.

This clone has a handful of counts. The V call is TRBV5-6, the J call TRBJ2-3, with 7 bases identical to TRBD1. This CDR3 comprises 16 residues. The trim removed 0 bases at V and 0 bases at J, leaving 4 bases unmatched. The germline gives CDR1 SGHDT, CDR2 YYEEEE. CDR3 coding DNA: TGTGCCAGCAGCTTGGACAGGGGTTTGAGCACAGATACGCAGTATTTT. This translates into CASSLDRGLSTDTQYF. Full variable domain (remainder filled in from reference TRBV5-6 and TRBJ2-3): DAGVTQSPTHLIKTRGQQVTLRCSPKSGHDTVSWYQQALGQGPQFIFQYYEEEERQRGNFPDRFSGHQFPNYSSELNVNALLLGDSALYLCASSLDRGLSTDTQYFGPGTRLTVL.